What follows describes a single T cell receptor beta chain. Its specificity is unknown. The record originates from a study of monozygotic twins with cystic fibrosis. Study-wide points: Low clonality (median roughly 0.009) suggested a mostly naive repertoire. Unrelated CF individuals shared fewer identical clonotypes than monozygotic CF twins.

Repertoires were generated with immunoSEQ multiplex PCR, while TCRdb's copy carries only in-frame clones and drops some. The table lists about 32,000 clones, roughly 96% of them singletons. V lost 3 bases and J lost 6, with 21 bases in between. CDR1 is GTSNPN and CDR2 is SVGIG in the germline V gene (reference sequence). The CDR3 runs to 15 residues. This TCR derives from a girl aged 2 to 9 with cystic fibrosis. The V call is TRBV30, the J call TRBJ2-7, with D possibly being TRBD1 or TRBD2 (7 bases each). Sequencing was carried out using blood. DNA for the CDR3: TGTGCCTGGAGGAGACAGGGTCTCGGCGGGAGCGAGCAGTACTTC. The encoded protein is CAWRRQGLGGSEQYF.